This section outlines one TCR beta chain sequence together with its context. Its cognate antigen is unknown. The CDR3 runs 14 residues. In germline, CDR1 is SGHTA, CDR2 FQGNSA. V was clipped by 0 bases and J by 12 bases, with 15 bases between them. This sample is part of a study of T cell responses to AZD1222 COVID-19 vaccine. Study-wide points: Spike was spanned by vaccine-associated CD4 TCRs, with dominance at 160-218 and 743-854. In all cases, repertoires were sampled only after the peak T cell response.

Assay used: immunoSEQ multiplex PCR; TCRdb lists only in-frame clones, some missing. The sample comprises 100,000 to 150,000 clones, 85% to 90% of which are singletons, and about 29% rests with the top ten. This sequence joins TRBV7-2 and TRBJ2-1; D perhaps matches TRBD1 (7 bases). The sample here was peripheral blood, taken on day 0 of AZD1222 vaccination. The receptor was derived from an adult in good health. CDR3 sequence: CASSLAWDQGGQFF. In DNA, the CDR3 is TGTGCCAGCAGCTTAGCCTGGGATCAGGGGGGGCAGTTCTTC.